One sample yielded the 6 T cell receptor beta chains listed below, sequenced in a study of cytomegalovirus exposure and HLA in healthy donors. Both 60 Vbeta primers and 13 Jbeta primers went into the PCR. Sequenced by immunoSEQ multiplex PCR; TCRdb stores in-frame clones only, minus some. The repertoire holds under 200,000 clones, with approximately 80% as singletons. Specimen: PBMCs. The receptor source for this set is a woman between 45 and 65 years old in good health and CMV-seropositive.

V usage is TRBV9 and J usage is TRBJ1-3, with D tentatively TRBD1 (5 bases). Deletions cut 2 bases from V and 2 bases from J, with 26 bases between. The CDR3 is 20 residues long. Germline values: CDR1 SGDLS, CDR2 YYNGEE. DNA of the CDR3: TGTGCCAGCAGCGTCCGTCCCGGGGGGGGATTGGAAGAGGCTGGAAACACCATATATTTT. This translates into CASSVRPGGGLEEAGNTIYF.

The chain combines TRBV5-4 with TRBJ1-1, with 10 bases aligning to TRBD1. The CDR3 totals 15 residues. V lost 3 bases to trimming and J lost 1 base; unmatched junction nucleotides: 3. From germline, CDR1 is SGHNT and CDR2 YYREEE (reference sequence). CDR3 in amino acids: CASSWGQGTNTEAFF. DNA for the CDR3: TGTGCCAGCAGCTGGGGACAGGGGACGAACACTGAAGCTTTCTTT.

This clone was found a few times. V is TRBV5-4 and J is TRBJ2-7; TRBD2 matches 13 bases. V dropped 4 bases and J dropped 1; count of bases not matched to a gene: 2. CDR1 and CDR2 from the germline V gene are SGHNT and YYREEE (reference sequence). The CDR3 has 15 residues. The DNA for the CDR3 is TGTGCCAGCAGCCTGACTAGCGGGAGGTCCTACGAGCAGTACTTC. Residues: CASSLTSGRSYEQYF.

The genes are TRBV18 and TRBJ2-3, with D possibly being TRBD1 (5 bases). CDR1 KGHSH and CDR2 LQKENI come from the germline V gene. CDR3 length: 16 amino acids. With 5 bases removed from V and 4 bases from J, the gap between germline ends came to 19 bases. CDR3 loop: CASSSTVLGLADTQYF. CDR3 bases: TGTGCCAGCTCATCGACAGTTTTAGGGCTTGCAGATACGCAGTATTTT.

Written as DNA, the CDR3 is TGTGCCATCAAGAGACTTTCGAACACTGAAGCTTTCTTT. Amino acid sequence: CAIKRLSNTEAFF. This chain connects TRBV10-3 to TRBJ1-1; D unresolved. The CDR3 sequence is 13 residues long. CDR1 is ENHRY, CDR2 SYGVKD, per germline. V lost 7 bases and J 1 base, leaving 10 bases between the germline ends.

In the case of this clone: Its ends do not fully match the called genes, so a read error is possible. Additional DNA sequences in this sample encode the identical CDR3. The chain has TRBV7-2 and TRBJ2-7, with TRBD2 matching over 9 bases. CDR3 length equals 15 residues. The germline gives CDR1 SGHTA, CDR2 FQGNSA. The CDR3, as DNA: TGTGCCAGCACAGCTTACCTAGCGGGACCCTATGAGCAGTACTTC. Its translation is CASTAYLAGPYEQYF.